A single sample gave rise to the 21 T cell receptor beta chains below, sequenced in a study of OX40 agonist ivuxolimab in advanced cancers. The table came from immunoSEQ multiplex PCR; TCRdb's copy has only in-frame clones and leaves some out. The sample holds 100,000 or so clones, roughly 94% seen once. Material: CD4+ or CD8+ T cells sorted from blood, obtained in a trial of the OX40 agonist ivuxolimab. These receptors were taken from an adult with an advanced solid tumor such as melanoma, head and neck, liver or kidney cancer.

V and J are TRBV21-1 and TRBJ2-1; the table's D gene call, TRBD2, was not cross checked with the DNA. TRBV21-1 constitutes a pseudogene. CDR3 size: 16 residues. CDR3 bases: TGTGCCAGCAGCAAAGATGGAACTAGCTGTGGCAATGAGCAGTTCTTC. It yields the protein CASSKDGTSCGNEQFF.

The chain employs TRBV5-8 and TRBJ1-1; perhaps TRBD1 as D (5 bases). CDR1 and CDR2 from the germline V gene are SGHTS and YDEGEE. Trimming removed 1 base from V and 1 base from J, with 5 bases in between. The CDR3 contains 13 residues. This CDR3 is CASSLTGNTEAFF. The CDR3 DNA sequence: TGTGCCAGCAGCTTGACAGGGAACACTGAAGCTTTCTTT.

This chain uses TRBV7-6 with TRBJ2-7, with unresolved D. This CDR3 has 14 residues. Deletions cut 2 bases from V and 3 bases from J, with 11 bases between. Germline V gene lookup returns CDR1 SGHVS and CDR2 FNYEAQ. CDR3 sequence reads: CASSLSRQRYEQYF. The CDR3 coding sequence is TGTGCCAGCAGCTTAAGTCGTCAGCGCTACGAGCAGTACTTC.

This chain joins TRBV7-2 and TRBJ2-7, with D tentatively TRBD2 (5 bases). The V gene lost 3 bases and the J gene lost 5 bases, with 8 bases spanning the gap. From germline, CDR1 is SGHTA and CDR2 FQGNSA. The CDR3 is 12 amino acids. As DNA, the CDR3 is TGTGCCAGCAGCTTGACGAGGGACGAGCAGTACTTC. Amino acids: CASSLTRDEQYF.

The chain couples TRBV9 to TRBJ1-2, with D possibly matching TRBD1 (5 bases). The CDR3 is made up of 13 amino acids. Germline V gene data show CDR1 as SGDLS and CDR2 as YYNGEE. V was trimmed by 4 bases and J by 4 bases, leaving 11 bases between them. The CDR3 region has the DNA TGTGCCAGCAGCTTCGGGGCACTCTATGGCTACACCTTC. It yields the protein CASSFGALYGYTF. The entire variable domain, with the rest obtained from reference TRBV9 and TRBJ1-2, is as follows: DSGVTQTPKHLITATGQRVTLRCSPRSGDLSVYWYQQSLDQGLQFLIQYYNGEERAKGNILERFSAQQFPDLHSELNLSSLELGDSALYFCASSFGALYGYTFGSGTRLTVV.

V usage is TRBV5-8 and J usage is TRBJ2-7; 8 bases line up with TRBD1. Germline V gives CDR1 SGHTS, CDR2 YDEGEE. V dropped 3 bases and J dropped 3; count of bases not matched to a gene: 2. The CDR3 spans 13 residues. CDR3 DNA: TGTGCCAGCAGCTATGGACAGGGCTACGAGCAGTACTTC. Residues: CASSYGQGYEQYF.

The chain links TRBV19 to TRBJ1-5, with 8 bases identical to TRBD1. J was trimmed by 0 bases and V by 5 bases; bases with no gene match: 9. Germline CDR1 LNHDA, CDR2 SQIVND (reference sequence). This CDR3 region has 17 residues. DNA of the CDR3: TGTGCCAGTAGTGGACAGGGCCGATCCAATAGCAATCAGCCCCAGCATTTT. It encodes CASSGQGRSNSNQPQHF.

The V gene is TRBV7-2, the J gene TRBJ2-3; TRBD2 matches 11 bases. From germline, CDR1 is SGHTA and CDR2 FQGNSA. Trimming took 5 bases from V and 4 from J; bases not matched to a gene: 14. CDR3 length: 18 residues. The CDR3 DNA follows: TGTGCCAGCAGCCTTCGAGGGCTAGCGGGGGGTGGAGCAGATACGCAGTATTTT. This gives the protein CASSLRGLAGGGADTQYF.

The CDR3 loop is CASSSYEVGYGYTF. The CDR3 coding sequence is TGTGCCAGCAGTTCTTACGAGGTTGGCTATGGCTACACCTTC. The chain joins TRBV27 to TRBJ1-2; no definite D call. V lost 4 bases and J lost 4, with 13 bases in between. The CDR3 length is 14 residues. Germline V CDR1 and CDR2: MNHEY, SMNVEV (reference sequence).

The chain links TRBV11-2 to TRBJ1-1; no clear D. The CDR3 has 13 residues. Germline V CDR1 and CDR2: SGHAT, FQNNGV. The ends were cut back, 1 base at V and 3 bases at J, with 6 bases in the middle. The CDR3 nucleotides are TGTGCCAGCAGCTTAGCCAGTCACACTGAAGCTTTCTTT. It is translated as CASSLASHTEAFF.

The chain recombines TRBV7-9 with TRBJ2-7; D uncertain. CDR1 and CDR2 (germline): SEHNR, FQNEAQ (reference sequence). The CDR3 runs 12 residues. The V and J ends lost 5 bases and 5 bases respectively, with 10 bases between them. CDR3 amino acids: CASSLTTHEQYF. The CDR3 nucleotides read TGTGCCAGCAGCCTCACGACGCACGAGCAGTACTTC.

This chain uses TRBV11-2 with TRBJ1-1; D perhaps matches TRBD1 (6 bases). The CDR3 covers 14 residues. The germline V and J ends were trimmed by 3 bases and 6 bases, with 14 bases remaining between them. Germline CDR1 SGHAT, CDR2 FQNNGV. CDR3 amino acids: CASSFIRGSAEAFF. The CDR3 bases are TGTGCCAGCAGCTTTATTAGGGGGTCCGCTGAAGCTTTCTTT.

The rearrangement uses TRBV19 and TRBJ1-3; D not resolved. This CDR3 comprises 15 residues. V lost 7 bases to trimming and J lost 0 bases, with 13 bases between them. Germline assignment: CDR1 LNHDA and CDR2 SQIVND (reference sequence). The CDR3 protein is CASNRAKGSGNTIYF. The DNA for the CDR3 is TGTGCCAGTAATAGGGCCAAGGGCTCTGGAAACACCATATATTTT.

This chain joins TRBV6-5 and TRBJ2-7, with TRBD1 identical over 7 bases. The CDR3 extends over 16 amino acids. Germline V CDR1 and CDR2: MNHEY, SVGAGI. V shed 0 bases and J 0 bases; nucleotides not matched to a gene: 5. The CDR3: CASSYSGSGGSYEQYF. The CDR3 bases are TGTGCCAGCAGTTACTCTGGATCAGGGGGCTCCTACGAGCAGTACTTC.

The chain couples TRBV5-8 to TRBJ1-5; the D is unclear. This CDR3 has 13 residues. The V end lost 1 base, the J end lost 2 bases, and 4 bases lay between the germline ends. The germline gives CDR1 SGHTS, CDR2 YDEGEE. DNA of the CDR3: TGTGCCAGCAGCTTGCACCGCAATCAGCCCCAGCATTTT. It is translated as CASSLHRNQPQHF.

The gene calls are TRBV5-1 and TRBJ1-2; 9 bases map to TRBD1. The CDR3 has 16 amino acids. V dropped 1 base and J dropped 1; count of bases not matched to a gene: 5. The germline V gene has CDR1 SGHRS and CDR2 YFSETQ. CDR3 DNA: TGCGCCAGCAGCTTGCTGGAGGGACAGGGTAACTATGGCTACACCTTC. Residues: CASSLLEGQGNYGYTF.

The chain couples TRBV11-2 to TRBJ2-7; tentative D call: TRBD2 (6 bases). V lost 5 bases and J 0 bases, leaving 11 bases between the germline ends. This CDR3 has 14 residues. The germline V gene encodes CDR1 SGHAT and CDR2 FQNNGV. CDR3 sequence: CASSRGFSSYEQYF. In DNA, the CDR3 is TGTGCCAGCAGCCGGGGGTTTAGCTCCTACGAGCAGTACTTC.

The V gene is TRBV10-1, the J gene TRBJ2-7; 9 bases map to TRBD1. V gave up 5 bases and J gave up 3 bases; unmatched junction bases: 11. This CDR3 region has 16 residues. The germline V gene has CDR1 WNHNN and CDR2 SYGVQD (reference sequence). The DNA of the CDR3 is TGCGCCAGCAGTTGTTGTGGGACAGGGCCCCACTACGAGCAGTACTTC. Protein: CASSCCGTGPHYEQYF.

This chain connects TRBV11-3 to TRBJ2-3, with a possible D match to TRBD2 (5 bases). The V end lost 1 base, the J end lost 6 bases, and 14 bases lay between the germline ends. Germline V lookup: CDR1 SGHNT, CDR2 YENEEA. This CDR3 spans 15 amino acids. As DNA, the CDR3 is TGTGCCAGCAGCTTAGGGCGGGTCTCCCCGGATACGCAGTATTTT. Protein: CASSLGRVSPDTQYF.

This clone was seen once. The V and J genes are TRBV25-1 and TRBJ2-1, with D perhaps matching TRBD2 (5 bases). V was shortened by 4 bases and J by 8 bases, with 9 bases between the two germline ends. This CDR3 spans 12 amino acids. Germline V CDR1 and CDR2: MGHDK, SYGVNS. CDR3 DNA sequence: TGTGCCAGCAGTGTGACCGGGGATGAGCAGTTCTTC. Encoded protein: CASSVTGDEQFF.

This clone was seen only a few times. The rearrangement uses TRBV10-1 and TRBJ2-4; D may be TRBD1 (5 bases). CDR3 length: 15 amino acids. Trimming took off 2 bases at V and 3 bases at J, with 11 bases between the two ends. CDR1 WNHNN and CDR2 SYGVQD come from the germline V gene (reference sequence). CDR3 DNA: TGCGCCAGCAGTGAGGGAAGGGGCGGCAAAAACATTCAGTACTTC. Its translation: CASSEGRGGKNIQYF.